Shown below are 12 T cell receptor beta chains from a single sample sequenced in a study of T cell responses to AZD1222 COVID-19 vaccine. This table comes from immunoSEQ multiplex PCR, and its TCRdb copy is limited to in-frame clones, with some not included. The sample holds approximately 110,000 clones, 85% seen once. The starting material was peripheral blood, obtained 28 days after the second AZD1222 dose. The receptor source for this set is an adult who received the AZD1222 COVID-19 vaccine.

There are a few counts of this clone. The V call is TRBV4-3, the J call TRBJ1-5; perhaps TRBD1 as D (6 bases). This CDR3 region has 14 residues. V lost 2 bases, J lost 10 bases, and 15 bases lay in between. The germline gives CDR1 LGHNA, CDR2 YSLEER. The CDR3 sequence is CASSQKGGIDPQHF. The CDR3 region has the DNA TGCGCCAGCAGCCAAAAGGGGGGGATCGATCCCCAGCATTTT.

The gene calls are TRBV11-3 and TRBJ2-1, with D possibly being TRBD2 (5 bases). The V and J ends lost 1 base and 13 bases respectively, with 8 bases between them. Looked up from germline, CDR1 is SGHNT and CDR2 is YENEEA. The CDR3 is 11 residues long. This CDR3 reads CASSLGAEQFF. The CDR3 region has the DNA TGTGCCAGCAGCTTAGGAGCGGAACAGTTCTTC.

The chain links TRBV27 to TRBJ1-2; a possible D gene is TRBD1 (6 bases). Germline assignment: CDR1 MNHEY and CDR2 SMNVEV (reference sequence). The V gene lost 3 bases and the J gene lost 6 bases, with 11 bases spanning the gap. The CDR3 runs to 13 residues. The CDR3 loop reads CASSFRGGHGYTF. The CDR3 nucleotides read TGTGCCAGCAGTTTCAGGGGCGGGCATGGCTACACCTTC.

V usage is TRBV15 and J usage is TRBJ1-3, with unresolved D. The CDR3 sequence is 20 residues long. Germline V CDR1 and CDR2: LNHNV, YYDKDF (reference sequence). The germline V and J ends were trimmed by 0 bases and 0 bases, with 21 bases remaining between them. The CDR3 nucleotides read TGTGCCACCAGCAGAGATCTTTCGGCCGGGAGGGCAGCCTCTGGAAACACCATATATTTT. Translating it yields CATSRDLSAGRAASGNTIYF. The full variable domain, rest sourced from reference TRBV15 and TRBJ1-3, is DAMVIQNPRYQVTQFGKPVTLSCSQTLNHNVMYWYQQKSSQAPKLLFHYYDKDFNNEADTPDNFQSRRPNTSFCFLDIRSPGLGDTAMYLCATSRDLSAGRAASGNTIYFGEGSWLTVV.

The V and J genes are TRBV25-1 and TRBJ1-1, with TRBD1 as a possible D gene (6 bases). Germline V gene lookup returns CDR1 MGHDK and CDR2 SYGVNS. The ends were cut back, 3 bases at V and 0 bases at J, with 8 bases in the middle. The CDR3 length is 14 residues. Here the CDR3 DNA reads TGTGCCAGCAGTGAGGGGGGCCTGAACACTGAAGCTTTCTTT. Translation: CASSEGGLNTEAFF.

This clone has only a few counts. The genes are TRBV11-2 and TRBJ2-2; no clear D gene. The CDR3 runs 14 residues. V was trimmed by 3 bases and J by 3 bases, leaving 8 bases between them. The V gene's germline CDR1 is SGHAT and CDR2 FQNNGV. Here the CDR3 reads CASSLGLYTGELFF. In DNA, the CDR3 is TGTGCCAGCAGCTTGGGGTTGTACACCGGGGAGCTGTTTTTT.

This clone was detected once. The CDR3 sequence is CASSYSTGRTYEQYF. The DNA of the CDR3 is TGTGCCAGCAGTTACTCGACGGGCAGGACCTACGAGCAGTACTTC. This chain connects TRBV6-5 to TRBJ2-7; no clear D. Deletions cut 0 bases from V and 2 bases from J, with 11 bases between. The CDR3 is 15 amino acids. Looked up from germline, CDR1 is MNHEY and CDR2 is SVGAGI.

This clone was counted only a few times. The chain couples TRBV4-1 to TRBJ2-7; unclear D gene. With 4 bases removed from V and 6 bases from J, the gap between germline ends came to 16 bases. The germline gives CDR1 MGHRA, CDR2 YSYEKL. The CDR3 covers 14 residues. CDR3 nucleotide sequence: TGCGCCAGCAGCCCGCGAACCCTGGGTCGCGAGCAGTACTTC. Amino acids: CASSPRTLGREQYF.

J is TRBJ1-6 and V is TRBV5-6; D might be TRBD1 (5 bases). V was cut by 4 bases and J by 7 bases, with 9 bases left in between. Germline-derived CDR1 and CDR2 are SGHDT and YYEEEE. The CDR3 totals 13 residues. In DNA form, the CDR3 reads TGTGCCAGCAGCGGGGGAGAAAATTCACCCCTCCACTTT. This codes for CASSGGENSPLHF.

The V call is TRBV4-1, the J call TRBJ2-1; the D is unclear. V shed 3 bases and J shed 1 base, with 10 bases lying between them. CDR3 length: 15 residues. Germline CDR1 is MGHRA and CDR2 is YSYEKL. CDR3 in DNA: TGCGCCAGCAGCCAGATAGGGATGTCCTACAATGAGCAGTTCTTC. Translating it yields CASSQIGMSYNEQFF.

This clone was seen a single time. This chain links TRBV19 with TRBJ1-5, with a possible D match to TRBD1 (6 bases). The CDR3 extends over 17 amino acids. CDR1 is LNHDA, CDR2 SQIVND, per germline (reference sequence). The V gene lost 1 base and the J gene lost 0 bases, with 13 bases spanning the gap. CDR3 nucleotides: TGTGCCAGTAGTATAGGTCAGGACAGCTATAGCAATCAGCCCCAGCATTTT. Amino acid sequence: CASSIGQDSYSNQPQHF.

The J gene is TRBJ1-4, the V gene TRBV6-5, with TRBD1 matching over 8 bases. Germline V gene data show CDR1 as MNHEY and CDR2 as SVGAGI. The CDR3 spans 13 residues. V lost 9 bases to trimming and J lost 4 bases; unmatched junction nucleotides: 4. The CDR3 here is CASGQGSNEKLFF. DNA for the CDR3: TGTGCCAGTGGACAGGGTAGTAATGAAAAACTGTTTTTT.